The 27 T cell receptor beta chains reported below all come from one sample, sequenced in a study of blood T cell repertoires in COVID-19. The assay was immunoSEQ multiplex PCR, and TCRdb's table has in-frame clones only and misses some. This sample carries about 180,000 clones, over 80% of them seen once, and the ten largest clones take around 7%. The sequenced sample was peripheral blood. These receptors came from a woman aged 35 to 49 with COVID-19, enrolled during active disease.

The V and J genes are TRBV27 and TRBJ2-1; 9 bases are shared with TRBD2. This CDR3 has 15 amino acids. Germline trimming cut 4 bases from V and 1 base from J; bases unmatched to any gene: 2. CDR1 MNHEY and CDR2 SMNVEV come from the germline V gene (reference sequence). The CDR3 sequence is CASSSTSGSYNEQFF. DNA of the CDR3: TGTGCCAGCAGTTCTACTAGCGGGTCCTACAATGAGCAGTTCTTC.

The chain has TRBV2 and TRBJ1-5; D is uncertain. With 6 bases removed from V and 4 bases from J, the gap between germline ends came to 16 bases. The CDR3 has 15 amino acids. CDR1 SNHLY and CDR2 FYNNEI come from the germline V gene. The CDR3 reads CASRRRDGVNQPQHF. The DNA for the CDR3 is TGTGCCAGCAGGAGGCGGGATGGGGTAAATCAGCCCCAGCATTTT.

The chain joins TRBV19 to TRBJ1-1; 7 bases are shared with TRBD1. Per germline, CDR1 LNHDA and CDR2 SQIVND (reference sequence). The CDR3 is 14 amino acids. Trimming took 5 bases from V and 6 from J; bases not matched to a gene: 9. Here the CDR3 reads CASSVGTAGAEAFF. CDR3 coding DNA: TGTGCCAGTAGTGTCGGGACAGCCGGCGCTGAAGCTTTCTTT.

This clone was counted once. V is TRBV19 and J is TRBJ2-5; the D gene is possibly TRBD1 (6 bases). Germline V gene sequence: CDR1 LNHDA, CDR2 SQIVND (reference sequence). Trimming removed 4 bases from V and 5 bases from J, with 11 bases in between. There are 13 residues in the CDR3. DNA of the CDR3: TGTGCCAGTAGTAACCAGGGGCCGGAGACCCAGTACTTC. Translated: CASSNQGPETQYF.

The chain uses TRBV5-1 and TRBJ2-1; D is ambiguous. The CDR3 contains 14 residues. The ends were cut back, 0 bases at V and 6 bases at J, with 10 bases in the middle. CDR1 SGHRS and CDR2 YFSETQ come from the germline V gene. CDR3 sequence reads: CASSLVSRFNEQFF. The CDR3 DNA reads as TGCGCCAGCAGCTTGGTCTCCAGGTTCAATGAGCAGTTCTTC. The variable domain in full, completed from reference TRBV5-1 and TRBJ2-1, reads KAGVTQTPRYLIKTRGQQVTLSCSPISGHRSVSWYQQTPGQGLQFLFEYFSETQRNKGNFPGRFSGRQFSNSRSEMNVSTLELGDSALYLCASSLVSRFNEQFFGPGTRLTVL.

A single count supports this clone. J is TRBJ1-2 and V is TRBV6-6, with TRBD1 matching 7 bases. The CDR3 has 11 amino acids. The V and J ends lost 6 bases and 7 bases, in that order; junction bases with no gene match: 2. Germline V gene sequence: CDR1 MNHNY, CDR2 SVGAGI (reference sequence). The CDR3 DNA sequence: TGTGCCAGCAGACGACAGGGTGGCTACACCTTC. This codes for CASRRQGGYTF.

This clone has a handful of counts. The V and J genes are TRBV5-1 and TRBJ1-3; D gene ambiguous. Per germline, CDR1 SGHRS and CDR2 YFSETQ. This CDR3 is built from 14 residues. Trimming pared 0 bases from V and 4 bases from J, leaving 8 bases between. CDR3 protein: CASSLGTTGNTIYF. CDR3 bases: TGCGCCAGCAGCTTGGGTACAACGGGAAACACCATATATTTT.

CDR3 residues: CASRKGQGRAVTDTQYF. The CDR3 DNA reads as TGCGCCAGCAGGAAAGGACAGGGGAGAGCGGTCACAGATACGCAGTATTTT. The rearrangement links TRBV10-1 to TRBJ2-3; TRBD1 matches at 9 bases. The CDR3 length is 17 residues. Germline V lookup: CDR1 WNHNN, CDR2 SYGVQD (reference sequence). After removal of 6 bases from V and 2 bases from J, the junction contained 12 bases not matched to a gene.

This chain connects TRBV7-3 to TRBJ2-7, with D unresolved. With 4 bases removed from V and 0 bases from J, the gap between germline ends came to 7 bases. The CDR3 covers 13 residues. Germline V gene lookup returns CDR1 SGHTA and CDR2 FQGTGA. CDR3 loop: CASSSRSSYEQYF. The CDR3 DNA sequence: TGTGCCAGCAGCTCGAGGAGCTCCTACGAGCAGTACTTC.

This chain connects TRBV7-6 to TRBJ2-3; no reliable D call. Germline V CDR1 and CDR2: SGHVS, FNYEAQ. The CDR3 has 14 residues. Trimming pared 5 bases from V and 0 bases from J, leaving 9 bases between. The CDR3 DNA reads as TGTGCCAGCAGCCCTATCCCTAGCACAGATACGCAGTATTTT. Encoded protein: CASSPIPSTDTQYF.

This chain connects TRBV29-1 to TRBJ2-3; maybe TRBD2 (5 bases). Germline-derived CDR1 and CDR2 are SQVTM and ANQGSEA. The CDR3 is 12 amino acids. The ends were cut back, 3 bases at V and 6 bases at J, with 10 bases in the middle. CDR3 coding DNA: TGCAGCGTTGAGCGGCGAGGGGATACGCAGTATTTT. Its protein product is CSVERRGDTQYF.

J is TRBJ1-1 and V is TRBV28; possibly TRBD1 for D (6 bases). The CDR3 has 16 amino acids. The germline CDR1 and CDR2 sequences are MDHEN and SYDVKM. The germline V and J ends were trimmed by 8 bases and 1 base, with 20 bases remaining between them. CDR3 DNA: TGTGCCAGCGGGTCTTTTGGGGGCAGGCGGAACACTGAAGCTTTCTTT. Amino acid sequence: CASGSFGGRRNTEAFF.

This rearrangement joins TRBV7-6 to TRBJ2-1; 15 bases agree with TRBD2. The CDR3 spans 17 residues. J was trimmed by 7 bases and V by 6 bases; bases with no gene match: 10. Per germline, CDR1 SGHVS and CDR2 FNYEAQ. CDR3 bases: TGTGCCAGCAGTTCCAGGACTAGCGGGAGGGCGGGAAATGAGCAGTTCTTC. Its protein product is CASSSRTSGRAGNEQFF.

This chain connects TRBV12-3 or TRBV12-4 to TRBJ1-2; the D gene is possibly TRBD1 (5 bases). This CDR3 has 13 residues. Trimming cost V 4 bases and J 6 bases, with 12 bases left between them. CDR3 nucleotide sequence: TGTGCCAGCAGTTCTGGACATATCCATGGCTACACCTTC. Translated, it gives CASSSGHIHGYTF.

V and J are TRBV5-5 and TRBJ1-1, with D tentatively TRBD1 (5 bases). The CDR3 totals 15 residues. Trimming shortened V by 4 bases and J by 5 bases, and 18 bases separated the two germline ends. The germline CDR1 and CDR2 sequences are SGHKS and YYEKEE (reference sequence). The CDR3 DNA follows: TGTGCCAGCAGCGCAGGGTCCCGAGTGAGAACTGAAGCTTTCTTT. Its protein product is CASSAGSRVRTEAFF.

The CDR3 spells CASSEWGEQPQHF. CDR3 nucleotides: TGTGCCAGCAGTGAATGGGGGGAACAGCCCCAGCATTTT. The V and J genes are TRBV25-1 and TRBJ1-5, with TRBD1 as a possible D gene (5 bases). Trimming stripped 1 base from V and 7 bases from J, with 8 bases between. The CDR3 spans 13 residues. Germline V gives CDR1 MGHDK, CDR2 SYGVNS.

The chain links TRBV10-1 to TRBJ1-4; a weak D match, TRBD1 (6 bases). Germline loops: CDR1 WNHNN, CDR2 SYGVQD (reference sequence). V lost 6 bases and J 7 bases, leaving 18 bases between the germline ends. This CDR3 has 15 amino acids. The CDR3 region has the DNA TGCGCCAGCAGCCCGGGACACCCGGAAAGTGAAAAACTGTTTTTT. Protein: CASSPGHPESEKLFF.

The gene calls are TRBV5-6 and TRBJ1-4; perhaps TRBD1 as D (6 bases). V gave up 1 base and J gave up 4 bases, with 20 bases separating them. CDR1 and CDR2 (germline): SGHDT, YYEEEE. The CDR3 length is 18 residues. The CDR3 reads CASSLTFGRGQLNEKLFF. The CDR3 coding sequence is TGTGCCAGCAGCTTGACCTTCGGGCGCGGACAGCTTAATGAAAAACTGTTTTTT.

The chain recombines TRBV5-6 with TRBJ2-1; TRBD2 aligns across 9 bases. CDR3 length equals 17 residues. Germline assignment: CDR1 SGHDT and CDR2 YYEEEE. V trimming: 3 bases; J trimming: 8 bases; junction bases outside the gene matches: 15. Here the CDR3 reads CASSYAGGPRSGHEQFF. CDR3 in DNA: TGTGCCAGCAGCTATGCGGGGGGGCCTCGCTCTGGGCATGAGCAGTTCTTC.

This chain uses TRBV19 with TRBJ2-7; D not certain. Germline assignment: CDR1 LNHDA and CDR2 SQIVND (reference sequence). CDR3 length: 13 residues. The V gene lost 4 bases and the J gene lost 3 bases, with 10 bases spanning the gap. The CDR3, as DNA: TGTGCCAGTAGTAGGGCCGTCAACTACGAGCAGTACTTC. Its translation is CASSRAVNYEQYF.

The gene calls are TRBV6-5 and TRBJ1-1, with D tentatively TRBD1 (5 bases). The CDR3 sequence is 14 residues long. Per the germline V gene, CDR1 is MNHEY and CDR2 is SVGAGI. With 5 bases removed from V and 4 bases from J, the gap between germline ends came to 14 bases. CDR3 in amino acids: CASSKVGPPTEAFF. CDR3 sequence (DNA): TGTGCCAGCAGTAAGGTGGGGCCACCCACTGAAGCTTTCTTT.

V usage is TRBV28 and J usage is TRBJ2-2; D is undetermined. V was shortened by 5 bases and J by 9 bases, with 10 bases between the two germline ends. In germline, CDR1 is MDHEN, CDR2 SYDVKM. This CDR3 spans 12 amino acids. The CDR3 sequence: CASSLRLRELFF. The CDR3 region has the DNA TGTGCCAGCAGTCTTCGACTGAGGGAGCTGTTTTTT.

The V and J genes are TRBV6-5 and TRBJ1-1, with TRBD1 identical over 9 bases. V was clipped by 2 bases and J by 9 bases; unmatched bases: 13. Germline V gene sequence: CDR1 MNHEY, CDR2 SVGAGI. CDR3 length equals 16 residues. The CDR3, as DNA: TGTGCCAGCAGTTACCCCCGGGACAGGGATGCAGGCCAAGCTTTCTTT. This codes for CASSYPRDRDAGQAFF.

CDR3 region: CASSFVSSGDTEAFF. The CDR3 bases are TGCGCCAGCAGCTTCGTCTCTTCGGGGGACACTGAAGCTTTCTTT. The rearrangement uses TRBV5-1 and TRBJ1-1, with D possibly matching TRBD1 (5 bases). V lost 2 bases to trimming and J lost 3 bases, with 14 bases between them. The CDR3 runs to 15 residues. Germline V gene lookup returns CDR1 SGHRS and CDR2 YFSETQ. Full variable domain (remainder filled in from reference TRBV5-1 and TRBJ1-1): KAGVTQTPRYLIKTRGQQVTLSCSPISGHRSVSWYQQTPGQGLQFLFEYFSETQRNKGNFPGRFSGRQFSNSRSEMNVSTLELGDSALYLCASSFVSSGDTEAFFGQGTRLTVV.

This CDR3 is CASSIVDFSEQFF. The CDR3 DNA is TGTGCCAGTAGTATAGTAGACTTTTCTGAGCAGTTCTTC. This chain joins TRBV19 and TRBJ2-1; D call uncertain. The germline CDR1 and CDR2 sequences are LNHDA and SQIVND (reference sequence). The CDR3 sequence is 13 residues long. Trimming took 1 base from V and 9 from J, leaving 10 bases between them. The whole variable domain, remainder taken from reference TRBV19 and TRBJ2-1, is DGGITQSPKYLFRKEGQNVTLSCEQNLNHDAMYWYRQDPGQGLRLIYYSQIVNDFQKGDIAEGYSVSREKKESFPLTVTSAQKNPTAFYLCASSIVDFSEQFFGPGTRLTVL.

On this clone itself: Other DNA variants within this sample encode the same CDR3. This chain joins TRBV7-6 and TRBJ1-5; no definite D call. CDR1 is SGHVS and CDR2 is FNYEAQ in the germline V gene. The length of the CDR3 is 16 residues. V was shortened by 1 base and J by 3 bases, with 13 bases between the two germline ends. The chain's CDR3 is CASSLGSGLVNQPQHF. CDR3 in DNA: TGTGCCAGCAGCTTAGGTAGTGGTCTAGTCAATCAGCCCCAGCATTTT. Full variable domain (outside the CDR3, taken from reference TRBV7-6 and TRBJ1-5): GAGVSQSPRYKVTKRGQDVALRCDPISGHVSLYWYRQALGQGPEFLTYFNYEAQQDKSGLPNDRFSAERPEGSISTLTIQRTEQRDSAMYRCASSLGSGLVNQPQHFGDGTRLSIL.

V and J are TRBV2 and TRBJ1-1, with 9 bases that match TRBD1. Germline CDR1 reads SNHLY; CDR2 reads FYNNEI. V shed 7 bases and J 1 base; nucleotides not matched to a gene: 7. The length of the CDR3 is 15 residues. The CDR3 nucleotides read TGTGCCAGCACCGAAGGGGGACAGGGGAACACTGAAGCTTTCTTT. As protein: CASTEGGQGNTEAFF. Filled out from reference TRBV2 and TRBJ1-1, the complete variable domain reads EPEVTQTPSHQVTQMGQEVILRCVPISNHLYFYWYRQILGQKVEFLVSFYNNEISEKSEIFDDQFSVERPDGSNFTLKIRSTKLEDSAMYFCASTEGGQGNTEAFFGQGTRLTVV.